In its sample, the clone carrying this T cell receptor (beta chain) was seen many times. Its antigen is unidentified. The data were obtained in a study of blood T cells in healthy people across ages. Study context: Through template switching, about one barcoded beta molecule was captured per two T cells, as measured in model experiments. Points from the study as a whole: Compared with aged donors, long-lived donors showed fewer expanded clones, suggesting selection. Naive T cell percentage and TCR beta diversity correlated strongly.

The authors ran a second PCR of roughly 6 to 12 cycles using a sample-barcoded 5' primer and a J-beta primer mix. TCRdb re-called the 5' RACE reads with MiXCR, one entry per CDR3 protein. Here the sample spans hundreds of thousands of distinct CDR3 sequences, approximately 59% being singletons. Individuals who donated were healthy Caucasians from Russia aged roughly 6 to 90. Germline V gives CDR1 SNHLY, CDR2 FYNNEI. The CDR3 runs 16 residues. Trimming stripped 7 bases from V and 0 bases from J, with 13 bases between. The V call is TRBV2, the J call TRBJ2-6; either TRBD1 or TRBD2 may supply D (5 bases each). The TCR was taken from a man between 60 and 75 years old in good health. Sequences were obtained from blood. Here the CDR3 DNA reads TGTGCCAGCACTCTGTCAGGGACCTCTGGGGCCAACGTCCTGACTTTC. Encoded protein: CASTLSGTSGANVLTF.